These 23 T cell receptor beta chains share one sample of origin, sequenced in a study of blood T cell repertoires in COVID-19. Repertoires were generated with immunoSEQ multiplex PCR, while TCRdb's copy carries only in-frame clones and drops some. The profile shows 200,000 to 250,000 clones, approximately 84% of them singletons. Source material: peripheral blood. Receptors were obtained from a middle-aged man with acute or convalescent COVID-19.

The gene calls are TRBV18 and TRBJ1-1, with TRBD1 matching 7 bases. The CDR3 has 13 amino acids. J gave up 11 bases and V 3 bases, and 9 bases lay outside the gene matches. Germline CDR1 KGHSH, CDR2 LQKENI. The CDR3 here is CASSPGPDRDAFF. In DNA, the CDR3 is TGTGCCAGCTCACCGGGTCCCGACAGGGATGCTTTCTTT.

V usage is TRBV6-5 and J usage is TRBJ2-1; no clear D gene. The CDR3 runs 16 residues. CDR1 is MNHEY, CDR2 SVGAGI, per germline. V shed 0 bases and J shed 2 bases, with 11 bases lying between them. CDR3: CASSYSSTAAYNEQFF. The CDR3 region has the DNA TGTGCCAGCAGTTACTCGTCTACCGCGGCCTACAATGAGCAGTTCTTC.

The V call is TRBV10-1, the J call TRBJ2-3; no definite D call. Trimming stripped 5 bases from V and 2 bases from J, with 11 bases between. Per germline, CDR1 WNHNN and CDR2 SYGVQD (reference sequence). This CDR3 spans 14 amino acids. CDR3 protein: CASSNQDFTDTQYF. The CDR3 DNA follows: TGCGCCAGCAGTAACCAGGATTTCACAGATACGCAGTATTTT.

This clone appeared a single time. V and J are TRBV20-1 and TRBJ2-1, with D possibly being TRBD1 (6 bases). The CDR3 extends over 14 amino acids. The germline V and J ends were trimmed by 3 bases and 1 base, with 10 bases remaining between them. CDR1 and CDR2 from the germline V gene are DFQATT and SNEGSKA (reference sequence). The CDR3 nucleotides read TGCAGTGCTAGTAGGACAGTTTCCTACAATGAGCAGTTCTTC. It translates to CSASRTVSYNEQFF.

In DNA form, the CDR3 reads TGTGCCAGCAGCTCTAGTCCAGGGAACTATGGCTACACCTTC. It specifies CASSSSPGNYGYTF. V is TRBV7-9 and J is TRBJ1-2; D is possibly TRBD1 (5 bases). Trimming removed 4 bases from V and 2 bases from J, with 11 bases in between. The CDR3 is 14 residues long. Germline V lookup: CDR1 SEHNR, CDR2 FQNEAQ (reference sequence).

V is TRBV5-5 and J is TRBJ2-3; tentative D call: TRBD2 (5 bases). The CDR3 consists of 12 residues. Germline V gene data show CDR1 as SGHKS and CDR2 as YYEKEE (reference sequence). Trimming removed 2 bases from V and 7 bases from J, with 8 bases in between. The CDR3 here is CASSFEGNTQYF. Written as DNA, the CDR3 is TGTGCCAGCAGCTTCGAGGGCAATACGCAGTATTTT. The variable domain in full, with the rest retrieved from reference TRBV5-5 and TRBJ2-3, is DAGVTQSPTHLIKTRGQQVTLRCSPISGHKSVSWYQQVLGQGPQFIFQYYEKEERGRGNFPDRFSARQFPNYSSELNVNALLLGDSALYLCASSFEGNTQYFGPGTRLTVL.

This clone was observed a handful of times. The chain is built from TRBV15 and TRBJ1-5; D is ambiguous. The CDR3 covers 14 residues. Deletions cut 0 bases from V and 14 bases from J, with 17 bases between. CDR1 and CDR2 from the germline V gene are LNHNV and YYDKDF (reference sequence). CDR3 bases: TGTGCCACCAGCAGAGATAATCAAGCCGTTTTTAAGCATTTT. Translation: CATSRDNQAVFKHF.

V usage is TRBV11-2 and J usage is TRBJ2-7, with D possibly TRBD1 on 5 matching bases. CDR1 is SGHAT and CDR2 is FQNNGV in the germline V gene. Trimming took off 2 bases at V and 0 bases at J, with 17 bases between the two ends. This CDR3 comprises 17 residues. Written as DNA, the CDR3 is TGTGCCAGCAGCTTATTCGGCCAGGGTTCCAGCTCCTACGAGCAGTACTTC. Its translation is CASSLFGQGSSSYEQYF.

The chain employs TRBV29-1 and TRBJ1-2; D uncertain. The V end was cut by 5 bases, the J end by 1 base, with 8 bases between. CDR1 SQVTM and CDR2 ANQGSEA come from the germline V gene. The CDR3 sequence is 12 residues long. CDR3 bases: TGCAGCGTTCGGGAGTATAACTATGGCTACACCTTC. This encodes CSVREYNYGYTF.

J is TRBJ1-6 and V is TRBV3-1 (or the pseudogene TRBV3-2); TRBD1 matches 7 bases. Germline loops: CDR1 LGHDT, CDR2 YNNKEL (reference sequence). The CDR3 length is 14 residues. Trimming at V came to 4 bases and at J to 7 bases, leaving 4 bases not matched to a gene. The CDR3 reads CASSPDRENSPLHF. The CDR3 region has the DNA TGTGCCAGCAGCCCCGACAGGGAAAATTCACCCCTCCACTTT.

Only one count was recorded for this clone. The J gene is TRBJ2-3, the V gene TRBV7-9; TRBD2 matches at 7 bases. V was pared by 5 bases and J by 4 bases, with 9 bases of the junction left unmatched. This CDR3 contains 15 residues. Per germline, CDR1 SEHNR and CDR2 FQNEAQ (reference sequence). CDR3: CASSETGTIADTQYF. In DNA, the CDR3 is TGTGCCAGCAGCGAAACCGGGACTATCGCAGATACGCAGTATTTT.

The chain joins TRBV4-3 to TRBJ1-2; 9 nucleotides match TRBD1. The CDR3 has 17 residues. After removal of 3 bases from V and 3 bases from J, the junction contained 11 bases not matched to a gene. CDR1 is LGHNA, CDR2 YSLEER, per germline. CDR3 coding DNA: TGCGCCAGCAGCCAGGACACAGGGGGCGCTTTCCACTATGGCTACACCTTC. Protein: CASSQDTGGAFHYGYTF.

This clone has a handful of counts. DNA of the CDR3: TGTGCCAGCTCACCGAACCAGGGGGCTGGTCAGCCCCAGCATTTT. This gives the protein CASSPNQGAGQPQHF. The gene calls are TRBV18 and TRBJ1-5; TRBD1 aligns across 8 bases. CDR1 is KGHSH and CDR2 is LQKENI in the germline V gene. V lost 3 bases and J lost 6; bases outside the gene matches: 7. This CDR3 has 15 amino acids.

V gene TRBV5-8 combines with J gene TRBJ1-1; 8 positions agree with TRBD1. Trimming at V came to 0 bases and at J to 1 base, leaving 5 bases not matched to a gene. Per the germline V gene, CDR1 is SGHTS and CDR2 is YDEGEE. The CDR3 has 16 amino acids. CDR3 protein: CASSLGQGARNTEAFF. The CDR3 DNA follows: TGTGCCAGCAGCTTGGGGCAGGGGGCAAGGAACACTGAAGCTTTCTTT.

This sequence joins TRBV9 and TRBJ2-5; 9 positions agree with TRBD1. The CDR3 is 16 amino acids. Germline lookup yields CDR1 SGDLS and CDR2 YYNGEE. V lost 2 bases to trimming and J lost 5 bases; unmatched junction nucleotides: 10. The CDR3 bases are TGTGCCAGCAGCGTTGGGGTTACAGGGGGCTTCGAGACCCAGTACTTC. This gives the protein CASSVGVTGGFETQYF. The full variable domain, with the rest looked up from reference TRBV9 and TRBJ2-5, is DSGVTQTPKHLITATGQRVTLRCSPRSGDLSVYWYQQSLDQGLQFLIQYYNGEERAKGNILERFSAQQFPDLHSELNLSSLELGDSALYFCASSVGVTGGFETQYFGPGTRLLVL.

In this sample, this clone turned up a few times. This chain connects TRBV12-3 or TRBV12-4 to TRBJ1-5; D is ambiguous. Trimming took 3 bases from V and 2 from J, leaving 5 bases between them. The CDR3 contains 13 residues. The CDR3 sequence: CASSFQGNQPQHF. As DNA, the CDR3 is TGTGCCAGCAGTTTCCAGGGCAATCAGCCCCAGCATTTT.

The chain joins TRBV6-5 to TRBJ1-1; 8 nucleotides agree with TRBD1. V trimming: 6 bases; J trimming: 4 bases; junction bases outside the gene matches: 10. This CDR3 region has 15 residues. The germline V gene encodes CDR1 MNHEY and CDR2 SVGAGI. CDR3 DNA sequence: TGTGCCAGCAGGCCGGGACAGGTAGGGTCCACTGAAGCTTTCTTT. As protein: CASRPGQVGSTEAFF.

The chain has TRBV6-1 and TRBJ1-2, with D hard to call. The V end was cut by 3 bases, the J end by 5 bases, with 13 bases between. Germline loops: CDR1 MNHNS, CDR2 SASEGT. This CDR3 has 14 residues. The CDR3 nucleotides are TGTGCCAGCAGTGATCGTTGGGGAGTGTATGGCTACACCTTC. Amino acids: CASSDRWGVYGYTF.

The chain links TRBV9 to TRBJ1-1, with a possible D match to TRBD1 (5 bases). CDR1 and CDR2 (germline): SGDLS, YYNGEE. This CDR3 comprises 13 residues. V was trimmed by 2 bases and J by 9 bases, leaving 14 bases between them. This CDR3 reads CASSVAGEMKAFF. In nucleotides, the CDR3 is TGTGCCAGCAGCGTGGCGGGGGAAATGAAAGCTTTCTTT. The variable domain in full, completed from reference TRBV9 and TRBJ1-1, reads DSGVTQTPKHLITATGQRVTLRCSPRSGDLSVYWYQQSLDQGLQFLIQYYNGEERAKGNILERFSAQQFPDLHSELNLSSLELGDSALYFCASSVAGEMKAFFGQGTRLTVV.

This chain uses TRBV4-2 with TRBJ1-3; TRBD1 is a possible D gene (6 bases). With 5 bases removed from V and 4 bases from J, the gap between germline ends came to 9 bases. The germline gives CDR1 LGHNA, CDR2 YNFKEQ. The CDR3 covers 13 residues. This chain's CDR3 is CASSLGQGNTIYF. The CDR3, as DNA: TGTGCCAGCAGCTTAGGACAGGGAAACACCATATATTTT.

The rearrangement joins TRBV7-6 to TRBJ1-3; a possible D gene is TRBD1 (5 bases). CDR1 is SGHVS, CDR2 FNYEAQ, per germline. This CDR3 has 15 amino acids. Trimming removed 5 bases at V and 4 bases at J, with 15 bases between. The CDR3 is CASSARWGDGNTIYF. CDR3 DNA sequence: TGTGCCAGCAGCGCCCGGTGGGGGGACGGAAACACCATATATTTT.

The V and J genes are TRBV10-3 and TRBJ2-7, with 9 nucleotides matching TRBD1. The CDR3 is 15 amino acids. CDR1 and CDR2 from the germline V gene are ENHRY and SYGVKD. The ends lost 0 bases at V and 3 bases at J; junction bases unmatched: 3. The CDR3 DNA reads TGTGCCATCAGTGAGTCGGGGGGACAGGGCTACGAGCAGTACTTC. Translating gives CAISESGGQGYEQYF.

As for this clone: The sample contains more than one DNA sequence encoding this CDR3. This chain joins TRBV2 and TRBJ2-1; D is uncertain. This CDR3 comprises 13 residues. CDR1 and CDR2 from the germline V gene are SNHLY and FYNNEI. The V gene lost 1 base and the J gene lost 5 bases, with 6 bases spanning the gap. CDR3: CASSEDSHNEQFF. For the CDR3, the DNA is TGTGCCAGCAGTGAAGACAGCCACAATGAGCAGTTCTTC.